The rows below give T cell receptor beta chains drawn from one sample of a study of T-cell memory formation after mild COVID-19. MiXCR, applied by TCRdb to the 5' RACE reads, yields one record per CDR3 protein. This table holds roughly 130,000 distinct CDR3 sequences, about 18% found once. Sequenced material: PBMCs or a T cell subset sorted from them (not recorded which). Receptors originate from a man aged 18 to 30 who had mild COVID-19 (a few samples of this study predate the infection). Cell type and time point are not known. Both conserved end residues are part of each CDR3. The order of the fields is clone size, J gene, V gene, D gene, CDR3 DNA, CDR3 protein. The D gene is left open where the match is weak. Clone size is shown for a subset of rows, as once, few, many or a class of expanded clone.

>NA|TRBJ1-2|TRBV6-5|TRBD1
TGTGCCAGCAGTTACACTAACAGGGGAGGCTACACCTTC
CASSYTNRGGYTF
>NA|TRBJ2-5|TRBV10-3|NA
TGTGCCATCAGTGAGTCAAAGGGGCGGGAGACCCAGTACTTC
CAISESKGRETQYF
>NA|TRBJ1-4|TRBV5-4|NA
TGTGCCAGCAGCTTGGCCCCAGGGGCTAATGAAAAACTGTTTTTT
CASSLAPGANEKLFF
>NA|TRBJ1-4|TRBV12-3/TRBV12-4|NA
TGTGCCAGCAGTCCCCGACAGGAGAAACTGTTTTTT
CASSPRQEKLFF
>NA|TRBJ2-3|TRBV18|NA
TGTGCCAGCTCACTGGAGGGATCCAATACGCAGTATTTT
CASSLEGSNTQYF
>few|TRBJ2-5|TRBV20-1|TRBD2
TGCAGTGCTAGAGATCTTCGGGGCGGGGGACCGCCCCAGTACTTC
CSARDLRGGGPPQYF
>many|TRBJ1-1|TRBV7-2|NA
TGTGCCAGCAGCTGGGGGGGGAACACTGAAGCTTTCTTT
CASSWGGNTEAFF
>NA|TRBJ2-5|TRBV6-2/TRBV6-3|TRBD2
TGTGCCAGCATCATCGGCGGGGGGCAAGAGACCCAGTACTTC
CASIIGGGQETQYF
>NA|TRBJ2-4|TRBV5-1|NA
TGCGCCAGCAGCTTGGGGGAAGTCCCAAACATTCAGTACTTC
CASSLGEVPNIQYF
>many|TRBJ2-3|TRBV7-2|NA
TGTGCCAGCAGTATGGGACTCTTCACAGATACGCAGTATTTT
CASSMGLFTDTQYF
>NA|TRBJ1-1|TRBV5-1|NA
TGCGCCAGCAGCCGAGTGGGGCGCACTGAAGCTTTCTTT
CASSRVGRTEAFF
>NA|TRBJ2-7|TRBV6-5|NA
TGTGCCAGCAGTTACTCGAGTCCGGGAAGGAGCTCCTACGAGCAGTACTTC
CASSYSSPGRSSYEQYF
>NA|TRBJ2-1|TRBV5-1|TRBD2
TGCGCCAGCAGCTTGGTCGCGGGGGGGATGAATGAGCAGTTCTTC
CASSLVAGGMNEQFF
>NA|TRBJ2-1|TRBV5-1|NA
TGCGCCAGCAGCTTGGGTAGTAGCTTCAATGAGCAGTTCTTC
CASSLGSSFNEQFF
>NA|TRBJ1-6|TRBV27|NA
TGTGCCAGCGGCCTCCAGGGGCCCAATTCACCCCTCCACTTT
CASGLQGPNSPLHF
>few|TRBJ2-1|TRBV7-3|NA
TGTGCCAGCAGCTTGGGAGCGGACAATGAGCAGTTCTTC
CASSLGADNEQFF
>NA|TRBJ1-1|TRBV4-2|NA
TGTGCCAGCAGCCAACCGACAGGTTTGAACACTGAAGCTTTCTTT
CASSQPTGLNTEAFF
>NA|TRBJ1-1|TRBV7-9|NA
TGTGCCAGCAGCTTCCAGGGGCCGGGCACTGAAGCTTTCTTT
CASSFQGPGTEAFF
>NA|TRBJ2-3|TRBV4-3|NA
TGCGCCAGCAGCCCTTGGACAGAAAACACAGATACGCAGTATTTT
CASSPWTENTDTQYF
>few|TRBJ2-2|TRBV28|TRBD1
TGTGCCAGCAGGCAAAACAGGGGACGCACCGGGGAGCTGTTTTTT
CASRQNRGRTGELFF
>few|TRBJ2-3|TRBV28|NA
TGTGCCAGCAGTTTTACCGCGGGGGCCGGGACGCAGTATTTT
CASSFTAGAGTQYF
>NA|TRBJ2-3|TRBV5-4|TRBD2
TGTGCCAGCAGCTTCAGAGCGGGGGGTACTAGCACAGATACGCAGTATTTT
CASSFRAGGTSTDTQYF
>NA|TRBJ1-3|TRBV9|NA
TGTGCCAGCAGCCTCAGATCACAGGAAAACACCATATATTTT
CASSLRSQENTIYF
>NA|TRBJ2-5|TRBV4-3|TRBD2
TGCGCCAGCAGTCTAAGGGGCGGGGGGGAGACCCAGTACTTC
CASSLRGGGETQYF
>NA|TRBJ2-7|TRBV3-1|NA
TGTGCCAGCAGCCAAGATTGGAGGGCTCGGGAGCAGTACTTC
CASSQDWRAREQYF
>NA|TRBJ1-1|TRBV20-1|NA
TGCAGTGCTCGGTGGGGGACAAGGAACACTGAAGCTTTCTTT
CSARWGTRNTEAFF
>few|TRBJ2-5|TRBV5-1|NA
TGCGCCAGCAGCTTGGGATCTCGTGGAACTTTGGGGCCAGAGACCCAGTACTTC
CASSLGSRGTLGPETQYF
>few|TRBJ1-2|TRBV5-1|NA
TGCGCCAGCAGCGAGGAGTATCAAACAAACTATGGCTACACCTTC
CASSEEYQTNYGYTF
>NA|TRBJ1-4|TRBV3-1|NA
TGTGCCAGCAGCCAACCCGAGAGGGGGTTAGAACTGTTTTTT
CASSQPERGLELFF
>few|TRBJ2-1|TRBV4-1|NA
TGCGCCAGCAGCCAAGTGGCAGGGGTCAGGAATGAGCAGTTCTTC
CASSQVAGVRNEQFF
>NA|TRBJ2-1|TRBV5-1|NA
TGCGCCAGCAGCTCACTTCAGAGCTCCTACAATGAGCAGTTCTTC
CASSSLQSSYNEQFF
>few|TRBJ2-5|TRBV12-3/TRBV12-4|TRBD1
TGTGCCAGCAGATTGACAGGGGGATATAGGGAGACCCAGTACTTC
CASRLTGGYRETQYF
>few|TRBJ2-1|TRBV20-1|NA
TGCAGTGCTAATGGTAACAATGAGCAGTTCTTC
CSANGNNEQFF
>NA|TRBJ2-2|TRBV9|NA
TGTGCCAGCAGCGTAGCACCGGGGCCGAACACCGGGGAGCTGTTTTTT
CASSVAPGPNTGELFF
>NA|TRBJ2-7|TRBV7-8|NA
TGTGCCAGCAGCCACGGGGGGCTTTACGAGCAGTACTTC
CASSHGGLYEQYF
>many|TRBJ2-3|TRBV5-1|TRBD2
TGCGCCAGCAGCTTGGGTAGCGGGAGCACAGATACGCAGTATTTT
CASSLGSGSTDTQYF
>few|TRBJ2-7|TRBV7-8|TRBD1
TGTGCCAGCAGCATAGCCCGGGACAGGGACGAGCAGTACTTC
CASSIARDRDEQYF
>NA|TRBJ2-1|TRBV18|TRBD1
TGTGCCAGCTCACCCGGGACAGCTTACAATGAGCAGTTCTTC
CASSPGTAYNEQFF
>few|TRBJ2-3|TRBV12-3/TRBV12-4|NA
TGTGCCAGCAGTTTAGATATCACAGATACGCAGTATTTT
CASSLDITDTQYF
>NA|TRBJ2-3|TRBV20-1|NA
TGCAGTGCTAGAGGCACAGATACGCAGTATTTT
CSARGTDTQYF
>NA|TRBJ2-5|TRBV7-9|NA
TGTGCCAGCAGCACGTACCAAGAGACCCAGTACTTC
CASSTYQETQYF
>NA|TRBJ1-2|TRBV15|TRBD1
TGTGCCACCAGCAGAGGTAGACAGGGATCTTATGGCTACACCTTC
CATSRGRQGSYGYTF
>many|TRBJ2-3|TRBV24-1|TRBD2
TGTGCCACCAGTGAGCCCAGCGGGGGGGCAGATACGCAGTATTTT
CATSEPSGGADTQYF
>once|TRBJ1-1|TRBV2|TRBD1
TGTGCCAGCAGTGACGGACAGGGGATGAACACTGAAGCTTTCTTT
CASSDGQGMNTEAFF